This entry is about one T cell receptor beta chain. The antigen is undetermined. There are 13 residues in the CDR3. CDR1 is MNHNS and CDR2 is SASEGT in the germline V gene. Trimming cost V 5 bases and J 4 bases, with 12 bases left between them. This table comes from immunoSEQ multiplex PCR, and its TCRdb copy is limited to in-frame clones, with some not included. The sample carries some 33,000 clones, roughly nine tenths recorded once. This specimen belongs to a study of T cells in narcolepsy. Looking at the study overall: Patients with NT1 or NT2 and healthy control donors were enrolled. Study observations and caveats: Same-patient CSF and blood CD4+ T cell clonotypes included HCRT-specific and TRIB2-specific autoreactive ones. No autoreactive T cell clone sequences appeared in some memory CD4+ repertoires. Autoreactive clonotypes reportedly recurred in blood of same and different patients, not controls.

This clonotype originated in a human donor with narcolepsy. The source material was CD45RA- memory CD4+ T cells from PBMCs. J is TRBJ2-7 and V is TRBV6-1; D is possibly TRBD1 (6 bases). The CDR3 DNA is TGTGCCAGCAGTTTACAGGGAGCGTACGAGCAGTACTTC. It specifies CASSLQGAYEQYF.